This is a list of T cell receptor beta chains from one sample in a study of T cells in Graves' hyperthyroidism and ophthalmopathy. TCRdb re-analysed the multiplex PCR reads in MiXCR, keeping a single row per CDR3 protein. The sample has about 610,000 distinct CDR3 sequences; roughly 14% are singletons. Sequenced material: blood. These receptors originate from a woman aged 35 to 49 with Graves' ophthalmopathy. The CDR3 runs from the conserved cysteine through the conserved F or W. The order of the fields is V gene, clone size, J gene, D gene, CDR3 protein, CDR3 DNA. D genes are given only for firm matches. The listing skips clone size in some rows; elsewhere it reads once, few, many or a size class.

V gene: TRBV5-1; clone size: few; J gene: TRBJ1-2; D gene: -; CDR3 protein: CASSLGSESGGYTF; CDR3 DNA: TGCGCCAGCAGCTTGGGATCAGAGAGTGGAGGCTACACCTTC
V gene: TRBV30; clone size: many; J gene: TRBJ1-3; D gene: -; CDR3 protein: CAFQGLTGNTIYF; CDR3 DNA: TGTGCCTTCCAGGGGTTGACTGGAAACACCATATATTTT
V gene: TRBV30; clone size: many; J gene: TRBJ1-1; D gene: TRBD1; CDR3 protein: CAWSPQGEAFF; CDR3 DNA: TGTGCCTGGAGTCCGCAGGGGGAGGCTTTCTTT
V gene: TRBV4-3; clone size: many; J gene: TRBJ2-7; D gene: TRBD1; CDR3 protein: CASSQVTGVEQYF; CDR3 DNA: TGCGCCAGCAGCCAAGTAACAGGGGTCGAGCAGTACTTC
V gene: TRBV4-1; clone size: few; J gene: TRBJ1-5; D gene: -; CDR3 protein: CASSQDRDNQPQHF; CDR3 DNA: TGCGCCAGCAGCCAAGATAGAGACAATCAGCCCCAGCATTTT
V gene: TRBV28; clone size: many; J gene: TRBJ1-5; D gene: -; CDR3 protein: CASSLPRYSNQPQHF; CDR3 DNA: TGTGCCAGCAGTTTGCCCCGATATAGCAATCAGCCCCAGCATTTT
V gene: TRBV11-2; clone size: -; J gene: TRBJ1-2; D gene: TRBD1; CDR3 protein: CASSQGQGGWLFGYTF; CDR3 DNA: TGTGCCAGCAGTCAGGGACAGGGTGGTTGGTTGTTTGGCTACACCTTC
V gene: TRBV20-1; clone size: -; J gene: TRBJ1-1; D gene: -; CDR3 protein: CSARAQMDTEAFF; CDR3 DNA: TGCAGTGCTAGAGCCCAGATGGACACTGAAGCTTTCTTT
V gene: TRBV28; clone size: many; J gene: TRBJ2-7; D gene: TRBD1; CDR3 protein: CASSPRGTGLDEQYF; CDR3 DNA: TGTGCCAGCAGTCCGCGCGGGACAGGGCTGGACGAGCAGTACTTC
V gene: TRBV19; clone size: many; J gene: TRBJ1-2; D gene: -; CDR3 protein: CASSTTQEDGYTF; CDR3 DNA: TGTGCCAGTAGTACCACACAGGAAGATGGCTACACCTTC
V gene: TRBV2; clone size: many; J gene: TRBJ2-2; D gene: -; CDR3 protein: CASKGNTGELFF; CDR3 DNA: TGTGCCAGCAAAGGGAACACCGGGGAGCTGTTTTTT
V gene: TRBV5-1; clone size: many; J gene: TRBJ2-2; D gene: TRBD1; CDR3 protein: CASSLDGQGAANTGELFF; CDR3 DNA: TGCGCCAGCAGCTTGGACGGACAGGGGGCCGCAAACACCGGGGAGCTGTTTTTT
V gene: TRBV19; clone size: many; J gene: TRBJ1-1; D gene: TRBD1; CDR3 protein: CASTVTGLNTEAFF; CDR3 DNA: TGTGCCAGTACCGTGACAGGGTTAAACACTGAAGCTTTCTTT
V gene: TRBV2; clone size: -; J gene: TRBJ1-1; D gene: -; CDR3 protein: CASRAEEMNTEAFF; CDR3 DNA: TGTGCCAGCAGGGCGGAAGAAATGAACACTGAAGCTTTCTTT
V gene: TRBV20-1; clone size: many; J gene: TRBJ1-2; D gene: -; CDR3 protein: CSASSTGDGYTF; CDR3 DNA: TGCAGTGCTTCCTCCACGGGGGATGGCTACACCTTC
V gene: TRBV28; clone size: few; J gene: TRBJ2-7; D gene: -; CDR3 protein: CASRPREDGYEQYF; CDR3 DNA: TGTGCCAGCAGACCGAGAGAGGACGGCTACGAGCAGTACTTC
V gene: TRBV2; clone size: -; J gene: TRBJ2-3; D gene: -; CDR3 protein: CASSGGRTAFTDTQYF; CDR3 DNA: TGTGCCAGCAGTGGGGGACGCACCGCTTTCACAGATACGCAGTATTTT
V gene: TRBV7-9; clone size: -; J gene: TRBJ1-5; D gene: -; CDR3 protein: CASSLTTSNQPQHF; CDR3 DNA: TGTGCCAGCAGCTTAACGACTAGCAATCAGCCCCAGCATTTT
V gene: TRBV7-2; clone size: few; J gene: TRBJ2-2; D gene: TRBD2; CDR3 protein: CASSLSPGLAANTGELFF; CDR3 DNA: TGTGCCAGCAGCTTATCGCCGGGACTAGCGGCGAACACCGGGGAGCTGTTTTTT
V gene: TRBV12-3/TRBV12-4; clone size: many; J gene: TRBJ1-6; D gene: TRBD1; CDR3 protein: CASSWTGADNSPLHF; CDR3 DNA: TGTGCCAGCAGTTGGACAGGGGCGGATAATTCACCCCTCCACTTT
V gene: TRBV11-2; clone size: -; J gene: TRBJ2-5; D gene: TRBD2; CDR3 protein: CASSLDVFSGIKETQYF; CDR3 DNA: TGTGCCAGCAGCTTAGATGTATTTAGCGGGATTAAAGAGACCCAGTACTTC
V gene: TRBV20-1; clone size: -; J gene: TRBJ1-1; D gene: -; CDR3 protein: CSARRRGNTEAFF; CDR3 DNA: TGCAGTGCTAGAAGGAGGGGTAACACTGAAGCTTTCTTT
V gene: TRBV20-1; clone size: many; J gene: TRBJ2-5; D gene: -; CDR3 protein: CSARSGVGETQYF; CDR3 DNA: TGCAGTGCACGCTCGGGAGTTGGAGAGACCCAGTACTTC
V gene: TRBV27; clone size: many; J gene: TRBJ1-3; D gene: -; CDR3 protein: CASSRRGGDTIYF; CDR3 DNA: TGTGCCAGCAGTCGAAGGGGAGGGGACACCATATATTTT
V gene: TRBV3-1; clone size: few; J gene: TRBJ2-7; D gene: TRBD2; CDR3 protein: CASSQDPASGSYEQYF; CDR3 DNA: TGTGCCAGCAGCCAAGATCCGGCTAGCGGGAGCTACGAGCAGTACTTC
V gene: TRBV28; clone size: many; J gene: TRBJ2-5; D gene: TRBD2; CDR3 protein: CASTTGRAGGETQYF; CDR3 DNA: TGTGCCAGCACCACCGGGCGAGCGGGGGGAGAGACCCAGTACTTC
V gene: TRBV20-1; clone size: -; J gene: TRBJ1-3; D gene: -; CDR3 protein: CSARVGGGLGNTIYF; CDR3 DNA: TGCAGTGCTAGGGTGGGGGGGGGTCTCGGAAACACCATATATTTT
V gene: TRBV29-1; clone size: many; J gene: TRBJ2-7; D gene: -; CDR3 protein: CSAMDYSSYEQYF; CDR3 DNA: TGCAGCGCCATGGACTATTCCTCCTACGAGCAGTACTTC
V gene: TRBV5-1; clone size: once; J gene: TRBJ2-1; D gene: TRBD2; CDR3 protein: CASSHSGIRGNEQFF; CDR3 DNA: TGCGCCAGCAGCCATAGCGGGATTAGGGGCAATGAGCAGTTCTTC
V gene: TRBV12-3/TRBV12-4; clone size: -; J gene: TRBJ1-5; D gene: -; CDR3 protein: CASSRLGHSNQPQHF; CDR3 DNA: TGTGCCAGCAGCCGATTGGGCCATAGCAATCAGCCCCAGCATTTT
V gene: TRBV2; clone size: many; J gene: TRBJ2-4; D gene: -; CDR3 protein: CAILKGSKNIQYF; CDR3 DNA: TGTGCCATCCTTAAGGGCTCCAAAAACATTCAGTACTTC
V gene: TRBV19; clone size: -; J gene: TRBJ2-4; D gene: -; CDR3 protein: CASSPAWGKNIQYF; CDR3 DNA: TGTGCCAGTAGTCCAGCGTGGGGCAAAAACATTCAGTACTTC
V gene: TRBV7-2; clone size: many; J gene: TRBJ2-5; D gene: TRBD2; CDR3 protein: CASSFDGTREETQYF; CDR3 DNA: TGTGCCAGCAGCTTCGACGGGACTAGAGAAGAGACCCAGTACTTC
V gene: TRBV6-2/TRBV6-3; clone size: -; J gene: TRBJ2-2; D gene: TRBD2; CDR3 protein: CASIGLANTGELFF; CDR3 DNA: TGTGCCAGCATAGGACTAGCGAACACCGGGGAGCTGTTTTTT
V gene: TRBV6-5; clone size: -; J gene: TRBJ1-2; D gene: TRBD1; CDR3 protein: CASSYLGTGGLSYTF; CDR3 DNA: TGTGCCAGCAGTTACCTCGGGACAGGGGGCTTAAGCTACACCTTC
V gene: TRBV20-1; clone size: -; J gene: TRBJ2-7; D gene: -; CDR3 protein: CSARVTSTSSYEQYF; CDR3 DNA: TGCAGTGCTAGGGTGACTAGTACGAGCTCCTACGAGCAGTACTTC
V gene: TRBV27; clone size: many; J gene: TRBJ2-5; D gene: TRBD2; CDR3 protein: CASSILAGADETQYF; CDR3 DNA: TGTGCCAGCAGTATCCTAGCGGGAGCTGATGAGACCCAGTACTTC
V gene: TRBV6-5; clone size: many; J gene: TRBJ1-1; D gene: -; CDR3 protein: CASSSQGRYTEAFF; CDR3 DNA: TGTGCCAGCAGTTCGCAGGGGCGGTACACTGAAGCTTTCTTT
V gene: TRBV12-5; clone size: many; J gene: TRBJ2-2; D gene: TRBD1; CDR3 protein: CASGLGQGAGTGELFF; CDR3 DNA: TGTGCTAGTGGTTTAGGACAGGGGGCAGGCACCGGGGAGCTGTTTTTT
V gene: TRBV18; clone size: many; J gene: TRBJ2-5; D gene: -; CDR3 protein: CASSLTSTRMGETQYF; CDR3 DNA: TGTGCCAGCTCACTAACCTCTACTAGAATGGGAGAGACCCAGTACTTC
V gene: TRBV12-3/TRBV12-4; clone size: -; J gene: TRBJ1-6; D gene: -; CDR3 protein: CASSSGDRNSPLHF; CDR3 DNA: TGTGCCAGCAGTTCCGGGGATCGGAATTCACCCCTCCACTTT
V gene: TRBV30; clone size: many; J gene: TRBJ1-2; D gene: -; CDR3 protein: CAYDRGGADGYTF; CDR3 DNA: TGTGCCTACGATCGAGGGGGGGCGGATGGCTACACCTTC
V gene: TRBV12-3/TRBV12-4; clone size: many; J gene: TRBJ1-5; D gene: -; CDR3 protein: CASSLESGSNQPQHF; CDR3 DNA: TGTGCCAGCAGTTTAGAAAGCGGTAGCAATCAGCCCCAGCATTTT
V gene: TRBV6-5; clone size: many; J gene: TRBJ2-7; D gene: -; CDR3 protein: CASSKARGEPYEQYF; CDR3 DNA: TGTGCCAGCAGCAAGGCTAGGGGGGAGCCCTACGAGCAGTACTTC
V gene: TRBV12-3/TRBV12-4; clone size: many; J gene: TRBJ2-7; D gene: -; CDR3 protein: CASSPAGLLSYEQYF; CDR3 DNA: TGTGCCAGCAGTCCTGCGGGACTCCTCTCCTACGAGCAGTACTTC
V gene: TRBV11-3; clone size: many; J gene: TRBJ1-1; D gene: -; CDR3 protein: CASSRRPGNTEAFF; CDR3 DNA: TGTGCCAGCAGCCGCAGGCCGGGGAACACTGAAGCTTTCTTT
V gene: TRBV3-1; clone size: many; J gene: TRBJ1-2; D gene: TRBD1; CDR3 protein: CASGGQGSSYGYTF; CDR3 DNA: TGTGCCAGCGGGGGACAGGGCTCCTCCTATGGCTACACCTTC
V gene: TRBV15; clone size: few; J gene: TRBJ2-5; D gene: -; CDR3 protein: CATSRDLKETQYF; CDR3 DNA: TGTGCCACCAGCAGAGATCTTAAGGAGACCCAGTACTTC
V gene: TRBV19; clone size: few; J gene: TRBJ2-7; D gene: -; CDR3 protein: CASSINPGLEQYF; CDR3 DNA: TGTGCCAGTAGTATTAACCCAGGCCTCGAGCAGTACTTC
V gene: TRBV20-1; clone size: many; J gene: TRBJ2-7; D gene: -; CDR3 protein: CSGRTQGFPYEQYF; CDR3 DNA: TGCAGTGGTCGGACCCAGGGGTTTCCCTACGAGCAGTACTTC
V gene: TRBV28; clone size: many; J gene: TRBJ2-7; D gene: -; CDR3 protein: CASRLGGGYEQYF; CDR3 DNA: TGTGCCAGCAGACTCGGTGGGGGCTACGAGCAGTACTTC
V gene: TRBV6-2/TRBV6-3; clone size: many; J gene: TRBJ2-2; D gene: -; CDR3 protein: CASSSLGTPPNTGELFF; CDR3 DNA: TGTGCCAGCAGTTCTCTCGGGACACCTCCGAACACCGGGGAGCTGTTTTTT